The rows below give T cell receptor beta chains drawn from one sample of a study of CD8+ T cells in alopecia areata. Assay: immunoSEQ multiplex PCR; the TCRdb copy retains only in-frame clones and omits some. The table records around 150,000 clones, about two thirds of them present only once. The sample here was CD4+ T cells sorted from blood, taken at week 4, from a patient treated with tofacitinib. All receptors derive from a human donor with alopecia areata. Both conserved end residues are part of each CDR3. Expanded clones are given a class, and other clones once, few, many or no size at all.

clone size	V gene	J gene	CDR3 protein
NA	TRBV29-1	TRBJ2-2	CSVGLAGGRIGELFF
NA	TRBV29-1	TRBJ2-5	CSVVARYQETQYF
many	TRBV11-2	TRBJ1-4	CASNSGAANEKLFF
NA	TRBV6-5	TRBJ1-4	CASMGSGGEKLFF
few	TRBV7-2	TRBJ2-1	CASSPRQGPSPQFF
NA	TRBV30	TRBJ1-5	CAWSNSDQPQHF
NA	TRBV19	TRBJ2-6	CASSRTSSSGANVLTF
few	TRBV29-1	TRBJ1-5	CSVVRDSGQPQHF
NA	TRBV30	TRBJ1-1	CAWTNTNTEAFF
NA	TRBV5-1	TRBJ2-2	CASNWAQGSTGELFF
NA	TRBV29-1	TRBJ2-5	CSVAVSSAETQYF
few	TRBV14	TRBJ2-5	CASSQDLTGRGKETQYF
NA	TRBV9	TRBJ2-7	CASSVGQGAFDEQYF
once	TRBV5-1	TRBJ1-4	CASSLGPNEKLFF
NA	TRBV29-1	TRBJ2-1	CSVEDRGGVALNEQFF
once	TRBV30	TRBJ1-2	CAWSLITGLYGYTF
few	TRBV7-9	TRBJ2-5	CASSFGQGEETQYF
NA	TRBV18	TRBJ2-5	CASSPPQGLGETQYF
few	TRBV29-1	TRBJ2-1	CSVDRQGFGNEQFF
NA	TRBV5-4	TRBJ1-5	CASSVRQGRYSNQPQHF
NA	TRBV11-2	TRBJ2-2	CASSSRTVNTGELFF
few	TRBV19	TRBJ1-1	CASSTYRDTEAFF
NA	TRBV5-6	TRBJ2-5	CASSLERGKETQYF
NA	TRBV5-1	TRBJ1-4	CASSMDRVTNEKLFF
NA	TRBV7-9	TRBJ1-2	CASGTGGGYTF
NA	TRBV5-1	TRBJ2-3	CASSGGVQGSTDTQYF
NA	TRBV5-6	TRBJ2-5	CASSLNGAETQYF
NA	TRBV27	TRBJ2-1	CASSLGLAGGSYNEQFF
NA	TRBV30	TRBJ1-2	CAWSDRAGYTF
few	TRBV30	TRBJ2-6	CAWDRSSGANVLTF
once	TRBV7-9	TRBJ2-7	CASSSGRREQYF
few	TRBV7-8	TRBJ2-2	CASSLVWRTGTGELFF
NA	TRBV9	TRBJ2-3	CASSESQRGTQYF
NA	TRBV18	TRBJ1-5	CASSPDPREPQHF
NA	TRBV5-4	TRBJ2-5	CASSLLVRGTEETQYF
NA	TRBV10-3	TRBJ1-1	CAISEAGLNTEAFF
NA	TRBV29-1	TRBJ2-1	CSVAGGRGSSYNEQFF
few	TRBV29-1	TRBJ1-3	CSVGISGNTIYF
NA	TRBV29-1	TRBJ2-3	CSDRTQAGTTDTQYF
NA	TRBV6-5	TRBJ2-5	CASPTQGPAKTQYF
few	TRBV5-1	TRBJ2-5	CASSQGAQETQYF
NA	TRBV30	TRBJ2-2	CAWDKGKGTGELFF